This T cell receptor (beta chain) was sequenced for a study of cytomegalovirus exposure and HLA in healthy donors. Turning to the study itself: About 85 million unique TCRs from HLA-typed donors were held in an early release of data.

Trimming removed 5 bases at V and 8 bases at J, with 24 bases between. Germline lookup yields CDR1 SGHDT and CDR2 YYEEEE. The CDR3 runs 16 residues. Regarding donors, all were healthy bone marrow donors. Unrecorded immune exposures were likely, despite nominal health at sampling. A note on this clone: Its antigen is currently unknown.

Primers for the PCR totalled 60 Vbeta and 13 Jbeta. Clones were sequenced by immunoSEQ multiplex PCR, and TCRdb holds only the in-frame ones, with some missing. The table lists over 150,000 clones, about 71% of them singletons. Points from the study as a whole: Apart from CMV serostatus, no immune exposure information was available.

The chain employs TRBV5-6 and TRBJ2-3; tentative D call: TRBD1 (6 bases). This sequence was found in a woman between 40 and 50 years old in good health and CMV-seropositive. The sequenced sample was PBMCs. CDR3 DNA sequence: TGTGCCAGCAGTATAAGTAGGGCAGGGGTTTTTGGTACGCAGTATTTT. Its protein is CASSISRAGVFGTQYF.